The source of this T cell receptor beta chain is a study of blood T cells in healthy people across ages. Study findings and constraints: TCR beta diversity tracked closely with naive T cell percentage.

The second PCR ran roughly 7 to 12 cycles with a sample-barcoded 5' primer and J-beta primers. TCRdb processed the 5' RACE reads anew with MiXCR; each CDR3 protein has one entry. The sample has around 700,000 distinct CDR3 sequences, approximately 25% seen once. As regards this clonotype: The antigen is not known.

Germline CDR1 and CDR2: SGHTA and FQGNSA. The ends were cut back, 0 bases at V and 2 bases at J, with 11 bases in the middle. There are 15 residues in the CDR3. This same sample was also part of a study on T cells of mothers and their children.

The V gene is TRBV7-2, the J gene TRBJ2-7; D is uncertain. Sequences were obtained from blood. The clonotype comes from a boy aged 5-17 years in good health. The CDR3 protein is CASSLALLGPYEQYF. The CDR3 DNA sequence: TGTGCCAGCAGCTTAGCGTTGCTCGGCCCCTACGAGCAGTACTTC.